Below, 23 T cell receptor beta chains from the same sample are listed, as sequenced in a study of identical twins. TCRdb reanalysed the 5' RACE reads using MiXCR and keeps one entry per CDR3 protein. The repertoire holds 420,000 or so distinct CDR3 sequences, with about 18% as singletons. Sequenced: naive T cells sorted from blood. All receptors come from a man aged 50 to 59 in good health.

J is TRBJ2-7 and V is TRBV11-3; 7 bases are a match to TRBD2. This CDR3 region has 15 residues. CDR1 is SGHNT, CDR2 YENEEA, per germline. The trim removed 3 bases at V and 6 bases at J, leaving 11 bases unmatched. CDR3 amino acids: CASSFPGKGEGEQYF. Written as DNA, the CDR3 is TGTGCCAGCAGCTTCCCGGGGAAAGGGGAGGGCGAGCAGTACTTC.

The chain carries TRBV19 and TRBJ2-2; 7 bases line up with TRBD2. The CDR3 is made up of 15 amino acids. V lost 6 bases and J lost 3; bases outside the gene matches: 7. Germline lookup yields CDR1 LNHDA and CDR2 SQIVND (reference sequence). This CDR3 reads CASRSGGTYTGELFF. The CDR3 region has the DNA TGTGCCAGTAGGTCGGGGGGAACTTACACCGGGGAGCTGTTTTTT.

V is TRBV15 and J is TRBJ1-2; D might be TRBD1 (5 bases). Germline lookup yields CDR1 LNHNV and CDR2 YYDKDF (reference sequence). Trimming removed 1 base from V and 4 bases from J, with 13 bases in between. The CDR3 sequence is 15 residues long. The CDR3 nucleotides read TGTGCCACCAGCAGAGTTCGGCAGGGAATCTATGGCTACACCTTC. It specifies CATSRVRQGIYGYTF.

This clonotype has a handful of counts. This chain connects TRBV12-3 or TRBV12-4 to TRBJ2-7; 10 bases align to TRBD2. The CDR3 contains 14 residues. V trimming: 6 bases; J trimming: 6 bases; junction bases outside the gene matches: 8. The CDR3 here is CASSYLAGVGEQYF. For the CDR3, the DNA is TGTGCCAGCAGCTACCTAGCGGGGGTCGGCGAGCAGTACTTC.

The genes are TRBV5-6 and TRBJ2-3; D gene uncertain. Germline V gives CDR1 SGHDT, CDR2 YYEEEE. With 2 bases removed from V and 2 bases from J, the gap between germline ends came to 12 bases. The CDR3 runs 15 residues. The CDR3 sequence is CASSFIKGPTDTQYF. The DNA for the CDR3 is TGTGCCAGCAGCTTCATAAAGGGCCCCACAGATACGCAGTATTTT.

This rearrangement joins TRBV7-9 to TRBJ2-1, with D possibly TRBD2 on 6 matching bases. The CDR3 spans 15 residues. The germline CDR1 and CDR2 sequences are SEHNR and FQNEAQ (reference sequence). V was pared by 5 bases and J by 1 base, with 12 bases between. CDR3 region: CASSETRFSYNEQFF. The CDR3 DNA sequence: TGTGCCAGCAGCGAGACTAGGTTTTCCTACAATGAGCAGTTCTTC.

The chain is built from TRBV30 and TRBJ2-2; D is unresolved. The V and J ends lost 4 bases and 0 bases respectively, with 12 bases between them. CDR3 length: 15 residues. CDR1 GTSNPN and CDR2 SVGIG come from the germline V gene (reference sequence). The chain's CDR3 is CAWKGRASNTGELFF. The DNA for the CDR3 is TGTGCCTGGAAGGGAAGGGCCTCGAACACCGGGGAGCTGTTTTTT.

This clonotype came up a few times. The chain carries TRBV7-9 and TRBJ2-3; the match to TRBD2 covers 14 bases. CDR3 length equals 16 residues. Trimming at V came to 6 bases and at J to 5 bases, leaving 7 bases not matched to a gene. CDR1 SEHNR and CDR2 FQNEAQ come from the germline V gene (reference sequence). This CDR3 reads CASSPGLAGGLDTQYF. In nucleotides, the CDR3 is TGTGCCAGCAGTCCCGGACTAGCGGGAGGATTAGATACGCAGTATTTT.

This chain links TRBV5-1 with TRBJ2-5; a possible D gene is TRBD2 (6 bases). Germline CDR1 reads SGHRS; CDR2 reads YFSETQ. This CDR3 is built from 15 residues. The V and J ends lost 0 bases and 5 bases respectively, with 14 bases between them. The CDR3 loop is CASSLDGRGGETQYF. CDR3 nucleotides: TGCGCCAGCAGCTTGGATGGACGGGGAGGCGAGACCCAGTACTTC.

This clonotype was counted ten times or more. This chain connects TRBV5-5 to TRBJ2-1; 9 nucleotides match TRBD1. The trim removed 4 bases at V and 7 bases at J, leaving 9 bases unmatched. Germline values: CDR1 SGHKS, CDR2 YYEKEE (reference sequence). The CDR3 covers 15 residues. CDR3 region: CASSAGQGTGNEQFF. In DNA, the CDR3 is TGTGCCAGCAGCGCGGGACAGGGAACAGGGAATGAGCAGTTCTTC. Variable domain in full (rest from reference TRBV5-5 and TRBJ2-1): DAGVTQSPTHLIKTRGQQVTLRCSPISGHKSVSWYQQVLGQGPQFIFQYYEKEERGRGNFPDRFSARQFPNYSSELNVNALLLGDSALYLCASSAGQGTGNEQFFGPGTRLTVL.

Concerning this clonotype itself: Since the CDR3 does not end with the conserved phenylalanine or tryptophan, this likely comes from a read error. The gene calls are TRBV5-6 and TRBJ2-3; the D gene could be TRBD1 or TRBD2 (5 bases each). CDR3 size: 14 residues. Per germline, CDR1 SGHDT and CDR2 YYEEEE. V lost 4 bases and J lost 2, with 11 bases in between. CDR3 region: CASSLGTTTDTQYY. The CDR3 DNA reads as TGTGCCAGCAGCCTAGGGACCACCACAGATACGCAGTATTAT.

The chain employs TRBV7-2 and TRBJ2-1; D ambiguous. CDR3 length: 15 residues. Trimming cost V 5 bases and J 0 bases, with 11 bases left between them. CDR1 SGHTA and CDR2 FQGNSA come from the germline V gene. For the CDR3, the DNA is TGTGCCAGCAGCCCCCAGGTCGGCTCCTACAATGAGCAGTTCTTC. It is translated as CASSPQVGSYNEQFF. Supplemented by reference TRBV7-2 and TRBJ2-1, the full variable domain reads GAGVSQSPSNKVTEKGKDVELRCDPISGHTALYWYRQSLGQGLEFLIYFQGNSAPDKSGLPSDRFSAERTGGSVSTLTIQRTQQEDSAVYLCASSPQVGSYNEQFFGPGTRLTVL.

The chain has TRBV5-1 and TRBJ2-1; D possibly corresponds to TRBD2 (6 bases). Trimming removed 5 bases at V and 7 bases at J, with 19 bases between. The germline gives CDR1 SGHRS, CDR2 YFSETQ. The length of the CDR3 is 15 residues. CDR3 in amino acids: CASSRAGTGANEQFF. DNA of the CDR3: TGCGCCAGCAGTCGGGCGGGGACCGGAGCAAATGAGCAGTTCTTC.

This clonotype was seen only a few times. CDR3 in DNA: TGTGCCAGCAGTTTCACGATCCGGGCCACCATTCGGTCCGGGGAGCTGTTTTTT. This gives the protein CASSFTIRATIRSGELFF. The chain employs TRBV6-2 or TRBV6-3 and TRBJ2-2; D gene uncertain. CDR3 size: 18 residues. V shed 4 bases and J shed 6 bases, with 24 bases lying between them. Germline assignment: CDR1 MNHEY and CDR2 SVGEGT.

This clonotype was found a few times. This chain uses TRBV7-9 with TRBJ2-7; D possibly matches TRBD1 or TRBD2 (5 bases each). Germline V CDR1 and CDR2: SEHNR, FQNEAQ (reference sequence). The CDR3 runs to 17 residues. V lost 1 base and J 0 bases, leaving 16 bases between the germline ends. The CDR3 DNA is TGTGCCAGCAGCTTAGGCGGGCAGGGTCCGAGCTCCTACGAGCAGTACTTC. This sequence encodes CASSLGGQGPSSYEQYF.

The rearrangement uses TRBV2 and TRBJ2-7; 9 bases align to TRBD1. From germline, CDR1 is SNHLY and CDR2 FYNNEI. V shed 2 bases, J shed 6 bases, and the junction held 5 bases outside the gene matches. The CDR3 runs 14 residues. The CDR3 region is CASSERWTGVEQYF. The CDR3 DNA reads TGTGCCAGCAGTGAAAGATGGACAGGGGTCGAGCAGTACTTC. Filled out from reference TRBV2 and TRBJ2-7, the complete variable domain reads EPEVTQTPSHQVTQMGQEVILRCVPISNHLYFYWYRQILGQKVEFLVSFYNNEISEKSEIFDDQFSVERPDGSNFTLKIRSTKLEDSAMYFCASSERWTGVEQYFGPGTRLTVT.

The chain couples TRBV10-2 to TRBJ2-5; D remains unclear. CDR1 is WSHSY and CDR2 is SAAADI in the germline V gene. The CDR3 sequence is 12 residues long. V lost 6 bases to trimming and J lost 3 bases, with 8 bases between them. Written as DNA, the CDR3 is TGCGCCAGCAGGAGAACCAAAGAGACCCAGTACTTC. Translated: CASRRTKETQYF.

The chain couples TRBV27 to TRBJ2-3; D may be TRBD2 (6 bases). Between the trimmed V and J ends, which lost 6 bases and 1 base, there was a span of 17 bases. There are 16 residues in the CDR3. Germline CDR1 is MNHEY and CDR2 is SMNVEV (reference sequence). The DNA of the CDR3 is TGTGCCAGCAGCACTAGCCCCAGCGGAGGCACAGATACGCAGTATTTT. Translating gives CASSTSPSGGTDTQYF.

This clonotype was recorded at least ten times. The chain couples TRBV7-2 to TRBJ2-1; no reliable D call. V gave up 2 bases and J gave up 0 bases, with 8 bases separating them. The CDR3 has 15 residues. Germline CDR1 is SGHTA and CDR2 is FQGNSA. This CDR3 reads CASSLTASSYNEQFF. The CDR3 nucleotides read TGTGCCAGCAGCTTAACGGCTAGCTCCTACAATGAGCAGTTCTTC.

The sample holds a few counts of this clonotype. This chain links TRBV10-3 with TRBJ2-3, with TRBD2 identical over 8 bases. CDR3 length: 15 amino acids. With 10 bases clipped from V and 1 base from J, the junction kept 10 bases outside the gene matches. Germline V gene data show CDR1 as ENHRY and CDR2 as SYGVKD. The CDR3 DNA follows: TGTGCCACTTGTTCGAGCGGGAGCCGCACAGATACGCAGTATTTT. It specifies CATCSSGSRTDTQYF.

This clonotype was seen many times. The rearrangement joins TRBV20-1 to TRBJ2-7, with 9 bases aligning to TRBD1. The ends lost 2 bases at V and 2 bases at J; junction bases unmatched: 7. The CDR3 has 15 residues. Germline V gives CDR1 DFQATT, CDR2 SNEGSKA (reference sequence). The CDR3 here is CSARSPGTGTYEQYF. The CDR3 nucleotides read TGCAGTGCTAGATCCCCCGGGACAGGGACCTACGAGCAGTACTTC.

This rearrangement joins TRBV12-3 or TRBV12-4 to TRBJ1-2, with D possibly TRBD1 on 6 matching bases. The CDR3 covers 14 residues. V was trimmed by 0 bases and J by 8 bases, leaving 13 bases between them. The CDR3 DNA follows: TGTGCCAGCAGTTTAGCTCAGGGGCTGAAAGGCTACACCTTC. This codes for CASSLAQGLKGYTF.

This chain connects TRBV6-2 or TRBV6-3 to TRBJ1-1, with 9 bases identical to TRBD1. J was trimmed by 1 base and V by 6 bases; bases with no gene match: 6. The germline V gene encodes CDR1 MNHEY and CDR2 SVGEGT. The CDR3 is 15 amino acids. CDR3 DNA: TGTGCCAGCAGCCAAGGACAGGGGACGAACACTGAAGCTTTCTTT. This sequence encodes CASSQGQGTNTEAFF.